The 6 T cell receptor beta chains below were found in one sample sequenced in a study of identical twins. TCRdb itself ran the 5' RACE reads through MiXCR, one entry per CDR3 protein. This sample has some 660,000 distinct CDR3 sequences, with over 8.5% found just once. This sample was also put to use in a study of yellow fever vaccine responses in identical twins.

Material for sequencing was PBMCs. Receptors were obtained from a woman between 18 and 29 years old in good health.

Ten or more counts support this clonotype. The chain has TRBV14 and TRBJ2-1; 9 bases align to TRBD2. V was pared by 2 bases and J by 3 bases, with 11 bases of the junction left unmatched. CDR3 length equals 18 residues. Per the germline V gene, CDR1 is SGHDN and CDR2 is FVKESK. The CDR3 DNA sequence: TGTGCCAGCAGCCAACACGGGGCCCTAGCGGGAATCTACAATGAGCAGTTCTTC. The encoded protein is CASSQHGALAGIYNEQFF.

In its sample, this clonotype was seen many times. The J gene is TRBJ2-7, the V gene TRBV12-3 or TRBV12-4; TRBD2 is a possible D gene (6 bases). Trimming shortened V by 3 bases and J by 5 bases, and 17 bases separated the two germline ends. The CDR3 runs 15 residues. CDR3 region: CASSFVPSAGDEQYF. The CDR3 region has the DNA TGTGCCAGCAGTTTCGTTCCTAGCGCTGGTGACGAGCAGTACTTC.

This clonotype was detected only a few times. The rearrangement links TRBV2 to TRBJ2-1; 8 bases map to TRBD1. The CDR3 runs 14 residues. V lost 8 bases to trimming and J lost 5 bases; unmatched junction nucleotides: 8. From germline, CDR1 is SNHLY and CDR2 FYNNEI. CDR3 nucleotide sequence: TGTGCCAGCGAACGGACAGGGTATGACAATGAGCAGTTCTTC. As protein: CASERTGYDNEQFF.

This clonotype was counted a few times. Written as DNA, the CDR3 is TGTGCCAGCAGCCCAGACAGGGGCCGCACAGATACGCAGTATTTT. This encodes CASSPDRGRTDTQYF. The genes are TRBV7-3 and TRBJ2-3; 8 bases line up with TRBD1. The V and J ends lost 5 bases and 1 base, in that order; junction bases with no gene match: 5. Germline V gene lookup returns CDR1 SGHTA and CDR2 FQGTGA. This CDR3 region has 15 residues. The whole variable domain, remainder taken from reference TRBV7-3 and TRBJ2-3, is GAGVSQTPSNKVTEKGKYVELRCDPISGHTALYWYRQSLGQGPEFLIYFQGTGAADDSGLPNDRFFAVRPEGSVSTLKIQRTERGDSAVYLCASSPDRGRTDTQYFGPGTRLTVL.

The chain has TRBV7-6 and TRBJ2-1; TRBD2 agrees at 7 bases. Losses at the gene ends were 3 bases for V and 4 bases for J; bases not matched to a gene: 9. The germline gives CDR1 SGHVS, CDR2 FNYEAQ. The CDR3 is made up of 16 amino acids. The CDR3 bases are TGTGCCAGCAGCTTGTCCCTAGCGGACTCATACAATGAGCAGTTCTTC. Translation gives CASSLSLADSYNEQFF.

Worth noting for this clonotype: This sequence may be a read error, since a much larger clone differs from it by one base. V is TRBV4-2 and J is TRBJ2-7; D is possibly TRBD1 (6 bases). In germline, CDR1 is LGHNA, CDR2 YNFKEQ. V was pared by 4 bases and J by 2 bases, with 9 bases between. The CDR3 is made up of 13 amino acids. CDR3 sequence reads: CASSRDNPYEQYF. The CDR3 DNA sequence: TGTGCCAGCAGCCGGGACAACCCCTACGAGCAGTACTTC.